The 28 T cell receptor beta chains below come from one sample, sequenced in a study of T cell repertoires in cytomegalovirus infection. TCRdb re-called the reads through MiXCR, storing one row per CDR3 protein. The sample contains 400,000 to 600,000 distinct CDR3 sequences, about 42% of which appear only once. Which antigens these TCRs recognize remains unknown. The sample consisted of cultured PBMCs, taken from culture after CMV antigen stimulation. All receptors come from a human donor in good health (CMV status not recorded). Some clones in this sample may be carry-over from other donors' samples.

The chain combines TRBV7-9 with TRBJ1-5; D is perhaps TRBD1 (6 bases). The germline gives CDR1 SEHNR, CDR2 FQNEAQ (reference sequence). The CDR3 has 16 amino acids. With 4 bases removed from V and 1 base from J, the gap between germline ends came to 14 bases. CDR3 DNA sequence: TGTGCCAGCAGCTCTTCGACAGGTGCGAGCAATCAGCCCCAGCATTTT. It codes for CASSSSTGASNQPQHF.

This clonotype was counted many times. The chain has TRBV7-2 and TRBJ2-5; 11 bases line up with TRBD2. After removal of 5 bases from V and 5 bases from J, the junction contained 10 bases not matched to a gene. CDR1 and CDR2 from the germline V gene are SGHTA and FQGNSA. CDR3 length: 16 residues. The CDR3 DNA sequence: TGTGCCAGCAGCCGTCGTCATTCTAGCGGGAGGGAGACCCAGTACTTC. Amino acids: CASSRRHSSGRETQYF.

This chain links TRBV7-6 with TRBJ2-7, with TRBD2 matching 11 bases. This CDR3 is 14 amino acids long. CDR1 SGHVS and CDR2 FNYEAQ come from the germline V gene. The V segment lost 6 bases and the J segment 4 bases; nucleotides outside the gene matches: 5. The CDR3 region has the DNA TGTGCCAGCAGTCCCACTAGCGGGAGTTACGAGCAGTACTTC. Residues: CASSPTSGSYEQYF.

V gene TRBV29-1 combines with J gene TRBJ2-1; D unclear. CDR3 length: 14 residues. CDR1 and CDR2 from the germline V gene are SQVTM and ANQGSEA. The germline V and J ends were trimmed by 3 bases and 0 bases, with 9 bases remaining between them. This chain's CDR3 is CSVDAPSSYNEQFF. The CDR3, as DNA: TGCAGCGTTGATGCCCCAAGCTCCTACAATGAGCAGTTCTTC.

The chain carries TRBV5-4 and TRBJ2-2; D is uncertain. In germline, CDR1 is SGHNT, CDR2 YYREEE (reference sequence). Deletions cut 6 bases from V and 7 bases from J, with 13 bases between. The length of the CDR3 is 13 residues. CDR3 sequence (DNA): TGTGCCAGCACCAAGACCGGTGGCGGGGAGCTGTTTTTT. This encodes CASTKTGGGELFF.

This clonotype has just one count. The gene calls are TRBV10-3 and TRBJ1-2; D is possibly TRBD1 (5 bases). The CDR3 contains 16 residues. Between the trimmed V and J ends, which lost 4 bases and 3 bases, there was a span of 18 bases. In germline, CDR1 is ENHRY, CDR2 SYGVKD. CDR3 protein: CAISASNVGDHYGYTF. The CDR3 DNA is TGTGCCATCAGTGCCTCTAACGTTGGGGACCACTATGGCTACACCTTC.

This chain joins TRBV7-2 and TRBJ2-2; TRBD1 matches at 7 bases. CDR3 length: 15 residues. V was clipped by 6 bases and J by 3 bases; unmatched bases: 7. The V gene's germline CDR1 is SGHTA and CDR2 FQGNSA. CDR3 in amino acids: CASRPDRTYTGELFF. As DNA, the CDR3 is TGTGCCAGCAGACCGGACAGGACCTACACCGGGGAGCTGTTTTTT.

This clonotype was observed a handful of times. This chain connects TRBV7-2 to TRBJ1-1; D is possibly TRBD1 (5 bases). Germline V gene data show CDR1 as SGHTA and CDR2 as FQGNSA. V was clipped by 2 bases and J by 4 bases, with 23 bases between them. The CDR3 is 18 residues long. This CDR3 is CASSLFGLNKGAVTEAFF. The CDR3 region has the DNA TGTGCCAGCAGCTTATTTGGACTTAATAAAGGGGCTGTCACTGAAGCTTTCTTT.

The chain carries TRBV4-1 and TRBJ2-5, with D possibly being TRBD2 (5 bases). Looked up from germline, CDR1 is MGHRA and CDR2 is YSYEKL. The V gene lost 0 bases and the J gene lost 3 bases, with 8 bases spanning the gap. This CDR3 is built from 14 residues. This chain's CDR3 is CASSQDSGKETQYF. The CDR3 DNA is TGCGCCAGCAGCCAAGATTCGGGAAAAGAGACCCAGTACTTC.

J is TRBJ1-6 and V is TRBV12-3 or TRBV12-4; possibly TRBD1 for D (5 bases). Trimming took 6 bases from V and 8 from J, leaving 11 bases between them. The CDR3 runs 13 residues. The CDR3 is CASRSPGHSPLHF. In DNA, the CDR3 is TGTGCCAGCAGGTCCCCAGGGCATTCACCCCTCCACTTT.

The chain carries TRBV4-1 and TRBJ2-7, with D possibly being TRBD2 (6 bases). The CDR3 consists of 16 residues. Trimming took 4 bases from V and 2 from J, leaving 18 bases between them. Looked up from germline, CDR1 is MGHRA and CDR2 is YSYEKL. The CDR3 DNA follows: TGCGCCAGCAGCCGAAACTGGGGCGGGGATACCTACGAGCAGTACTTC. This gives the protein CASSRNWGGDTYEQYF.

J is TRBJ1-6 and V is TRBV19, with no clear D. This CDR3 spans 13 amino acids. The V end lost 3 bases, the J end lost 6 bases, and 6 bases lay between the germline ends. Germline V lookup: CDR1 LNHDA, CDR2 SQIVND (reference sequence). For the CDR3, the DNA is TGTGCCAGTAGTATTGGGCCTAATTCACCCCTCCACTTT. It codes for CASSIGPNSPLHF.

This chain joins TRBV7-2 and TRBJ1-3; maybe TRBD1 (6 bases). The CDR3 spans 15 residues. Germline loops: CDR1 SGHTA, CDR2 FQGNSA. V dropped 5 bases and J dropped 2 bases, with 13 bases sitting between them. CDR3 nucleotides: TGTGCCAGCAGCCGAGTCCGACAGGCTGGAAACACCATATATTTT. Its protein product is CASSRVRQAGNTIYF.

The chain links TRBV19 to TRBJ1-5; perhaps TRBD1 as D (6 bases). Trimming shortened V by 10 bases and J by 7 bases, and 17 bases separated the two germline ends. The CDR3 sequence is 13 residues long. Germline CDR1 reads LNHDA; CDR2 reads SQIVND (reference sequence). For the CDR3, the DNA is TGTGCCACCAACCAGGGGAGAGGGCAGCCCCAGCATTTT. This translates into CATNQGRGQPQHF.

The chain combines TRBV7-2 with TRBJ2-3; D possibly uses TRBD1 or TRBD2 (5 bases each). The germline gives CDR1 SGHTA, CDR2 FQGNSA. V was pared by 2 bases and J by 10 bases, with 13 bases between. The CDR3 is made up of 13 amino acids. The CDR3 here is CASSLRDRTAQYF. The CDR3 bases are TGTGCCAGCAGCTTAAGGGACCGGACTGCGCAGTATTTT.

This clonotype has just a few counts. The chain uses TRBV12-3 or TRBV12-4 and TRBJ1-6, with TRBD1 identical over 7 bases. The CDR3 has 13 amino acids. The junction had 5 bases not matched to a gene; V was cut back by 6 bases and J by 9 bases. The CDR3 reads CASSRQGGSPLHF. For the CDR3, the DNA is TGTGCCAGCAGCCGACAGGGCGGTTCACCCCTCCACTTT.

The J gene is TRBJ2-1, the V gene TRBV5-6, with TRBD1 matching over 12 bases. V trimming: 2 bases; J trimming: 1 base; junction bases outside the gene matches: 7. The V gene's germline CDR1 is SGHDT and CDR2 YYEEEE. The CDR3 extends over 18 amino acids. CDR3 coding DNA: TGTGCCAGCAGCTTCCTCGGGACAGGGGGCGCATCCTACAATGAGCAGTTCTTC. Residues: CASSFLGTGGASYNEQFF.

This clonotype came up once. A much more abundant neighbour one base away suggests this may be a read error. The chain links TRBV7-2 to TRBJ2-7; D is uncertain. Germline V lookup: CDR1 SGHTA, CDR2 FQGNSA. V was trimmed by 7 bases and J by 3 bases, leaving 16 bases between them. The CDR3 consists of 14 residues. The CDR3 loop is CTSTLVGWGYEQYF. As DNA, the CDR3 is TGTACCAGCACCCTCGTGGGGTGGGGCTACGAGCAGTACTTC. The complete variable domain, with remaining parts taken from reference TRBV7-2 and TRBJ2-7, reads GAGVSQSPSNKVTEKGKDVELRCDPISGHTALYWYRQSLGQGLEFLIYFQGNSAPDKSGLPSDRFSAERTGGSVSTLTIQRTQQEDSAVYLCTSTLVGWGYEQYFGPGTRLTVT.

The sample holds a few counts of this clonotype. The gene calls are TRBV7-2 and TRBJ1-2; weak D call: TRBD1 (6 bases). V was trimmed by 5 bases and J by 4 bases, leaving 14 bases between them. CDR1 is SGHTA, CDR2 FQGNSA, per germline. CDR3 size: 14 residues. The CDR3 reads CASSQQGIGYGYTF. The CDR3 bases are TGTGCCAGCAGCCAACAGGGAATCGGCTATGGCTACACCTTC.

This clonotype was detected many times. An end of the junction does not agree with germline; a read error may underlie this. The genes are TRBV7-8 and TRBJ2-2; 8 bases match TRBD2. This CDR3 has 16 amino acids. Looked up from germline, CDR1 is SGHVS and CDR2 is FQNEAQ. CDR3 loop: CASSLGGSGNAGELFF. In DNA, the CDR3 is TGTGCCAGCAGCTTAGGAGGTAGCGGGAACGCCGGGGAGCTGTTTTTT.

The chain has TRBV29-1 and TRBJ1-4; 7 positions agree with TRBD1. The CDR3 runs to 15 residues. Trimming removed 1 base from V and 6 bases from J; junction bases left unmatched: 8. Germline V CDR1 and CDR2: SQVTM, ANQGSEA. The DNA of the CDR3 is TGCAGCGTTGAAGCCCCCCGGGACAGTGATGAAAAACTGTTTTTT. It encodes CSVEAPRDSDEKLFF.

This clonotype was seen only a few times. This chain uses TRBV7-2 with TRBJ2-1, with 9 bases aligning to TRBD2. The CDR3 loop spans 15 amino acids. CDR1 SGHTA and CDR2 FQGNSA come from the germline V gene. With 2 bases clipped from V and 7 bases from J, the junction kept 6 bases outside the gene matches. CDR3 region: CASSLILAGRNEQFF. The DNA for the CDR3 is TGTGCCAGCAGCTTAATACTAGCGGGTCGGAATGAGCAGTTCTTC. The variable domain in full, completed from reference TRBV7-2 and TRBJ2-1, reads GAGVSQSPSNKVTEKGKDVELRCDPISGHTALYWYRQSLGQGLEFLIYFQGNSAPDKSGLPSDRFSAERTGGSVSTLTIQRTQQEDSAVYLCASSLILAGRNEQFFGPGTRLTVL.

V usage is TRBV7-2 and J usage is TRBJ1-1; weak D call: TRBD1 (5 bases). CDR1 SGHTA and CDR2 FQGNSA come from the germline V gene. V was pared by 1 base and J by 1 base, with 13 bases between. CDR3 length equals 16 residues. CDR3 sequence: CASSLDSRGSNTEAFF. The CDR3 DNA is TGTGCCAGCAGCTTAGATTCTAGGGGCTCGAACACTGAAGCTTTCTTT.

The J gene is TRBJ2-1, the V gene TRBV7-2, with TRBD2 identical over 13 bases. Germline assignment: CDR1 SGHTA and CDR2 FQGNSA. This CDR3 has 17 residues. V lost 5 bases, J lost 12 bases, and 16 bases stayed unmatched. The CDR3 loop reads CASSPGRTSGRSGAQFF. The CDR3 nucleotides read TGTGCCAGCAGCCCGGGCCGGACTAGCGGGAGAAGCGGGGCGCAGTTCTTC.

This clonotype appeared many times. The CDR3 loop is CASSLLPVATQYF. For the CDR3, the DNA is TGTGCCAGCAGCTTACTGCCCGTCGCGACCCAGTACTTC. The chain is built from TRBV7-2 and TRBJ2-5; D not certain. V gave up 2 bases and J gave up 7 bases, with 11 bases separating them. This CDR3 has 13 amino acids. Looked up from germline, CDR1 is SGHTA and CDR2 is FQGNSA.

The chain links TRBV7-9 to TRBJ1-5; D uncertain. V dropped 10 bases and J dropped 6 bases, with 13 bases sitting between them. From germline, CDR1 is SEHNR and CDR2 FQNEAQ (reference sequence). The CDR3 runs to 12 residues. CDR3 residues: CATWTVGQPQHF. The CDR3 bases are TGTGCCACCTGGACCGTGGGTCAGCCCCAGCATTTT.

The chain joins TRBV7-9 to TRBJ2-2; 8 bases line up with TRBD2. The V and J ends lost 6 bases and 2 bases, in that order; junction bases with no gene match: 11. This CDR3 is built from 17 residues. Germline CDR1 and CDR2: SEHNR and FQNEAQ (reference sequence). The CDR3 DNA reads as TGTGCCAGCAGTGCTACCGGGGGGGCCTCTAACACCGGGGAGCTGTTTTTT. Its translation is CASSATGGASNTGELFF.

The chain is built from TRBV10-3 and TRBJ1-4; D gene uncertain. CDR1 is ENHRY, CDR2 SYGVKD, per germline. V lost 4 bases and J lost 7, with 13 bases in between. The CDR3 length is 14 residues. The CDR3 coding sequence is TGTGCCATCAGTGGGGGAGCCGAGCCTGAAAAACTGTTTTTT. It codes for CAISGGAEPEKLFF.